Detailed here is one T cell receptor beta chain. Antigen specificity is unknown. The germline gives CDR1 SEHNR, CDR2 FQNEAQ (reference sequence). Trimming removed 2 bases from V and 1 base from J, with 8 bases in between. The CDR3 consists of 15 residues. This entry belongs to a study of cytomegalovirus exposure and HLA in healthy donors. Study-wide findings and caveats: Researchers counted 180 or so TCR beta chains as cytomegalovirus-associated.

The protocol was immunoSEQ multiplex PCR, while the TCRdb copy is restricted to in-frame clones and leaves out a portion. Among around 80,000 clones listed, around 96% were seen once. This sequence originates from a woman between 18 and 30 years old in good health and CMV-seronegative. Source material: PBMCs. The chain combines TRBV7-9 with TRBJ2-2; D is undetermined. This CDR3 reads CASSLMAGNTGELFF. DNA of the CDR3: TGTGCCAGCAGCTTAATGGCAGGGAACACCGGGGAGCTGTTTTTT.